The source of this TCR beta chain is a study of blood T cells in healthy people across ages. Study-level results: Per million T cells, TCR beta diversity dropped about linearly as age rose. Conclusively comparing naive with antigen-experienced cells was impossible with unsorted PBMCs.

The use of a sample-barcoded 5' primer and a J-beta primer mix characterized a second PCR of about 6 to 12 cycles. TCRdb recomputed calls from the 5' RACE reads with MiXCR, one row per CDR3 protein. The sample contains fewer than 2,000,000 distinct CDR3 sequences, 35% to 50% of which appear only once. Trimming left V 2 bases short and J 7 bases short, with 15 bases between. The length of the CDR3 is 13 residues. Germline V lookup: CDR1 SQVTM, CDR2 ANQGSEA. Individuals who donated were healthy Caucasians from Russia aged 6 to 90. Turning to this clonotype: Its antigen remains unidentified.

The sequenced sample was blood. The gene calls are TRBV29-1 and TRBJ2-7; D is uncertain. This receptor was taken from a human donor in good health. CDR3 DNA sequence: TGCAGCGTTGAAATCGAGTCCTCTCTTGAGCAGTACTTC. Translated: CSVEIESSLEQYF.